These 2 T cell receptor beta chains were all obtained from the same sample, sequenced in a study of blood T cell repertoires in COVID-19. Only in-frame clones appear in the TCRdb table, and some are missing; sequencing was by immunoSEQ multiplex PCR. The profile covers approximately 150,000 clones, with around four fifths appearing a single time and approximately 2.6% taken by the ten largest. The specimen sequenced was peripheral blood. These receptors were collected from a woman older than 75 with COVID-19, enrolled during active disease.

The table lists this clone with a count of one. The J gene is TRBJ2-7, the V gene TRBV5-6; weak D call: TRBD1 (6 bases). The V gene's germline CDR1 is SGHDT and CDR2 YYEEEE. The CDR3 runs to 15 residues. Trimming pared 0 bases from V and 3 bases from J, leaving 13 bases between. This CDR3 is CASSLAGAPGYEQYF. The DNA of the CDR3 is TGTGCCAGCAGCTTGGCAGGGGCCCCGGGCTACGAGCAGTACTTC.

The CDR3 sequence is CASSIDDSTTDTQYF. The CDR3 DNA reads TGTGCCAGTAGTATAGATGACAGCACCACAGATACGCAGTATTTT. This chain links TRBV19 with TRBJ2-3, with D possibly being TRBD1 (5 bases). The V gene lost 0 bases and the J gene lost 2 bases, with 9 bases spanning the gap. This CDR3 contains 15 residues. Germline V lookup: CDR1 LNHDA, CDR2 SQIVND (reference sequence).